Reported below is one T cell receptor (beta chain). The antigen it binds to is not known. No base quality values were provided; no much bigger clone lies one nucleotide off. The source of the sample is a study of T cell responses to AZD1222 COVID-19 vaccine (dated by TCRdb to the early 2020s). General notes on the study: Because spike-specific TCR depth and breadth did not differ between the two schedules, AZD1222 recipients who got a second dose at roughly 4 weeks were pooled with those who got a second dose at roughly 12 weeks. A total of 233 trial participants underwent TCR sequencing, of whom about 210 had received two doses of AZD1222 and approximately 25 had received two doses of the MenACWY control vaccine. Trial participants were enrolled into age subgroups of 18-55, 56-69 and 70-plus years, which contained about 150, 28 and 57 TCR-sequenced participants, respectively. Results and caveats for the whole study, not just this receptor: Participants were mostly white British and included more females than males, and it was suggested by the authors that clonal diversity may have been underestimated. Reportedly, close to half of the unique spike-specific TCRs recognized epitopes lying outside the regions that are mutated in the B.1.351 and B.1.1.7 variants. The 56-69-year group was small, and its depth increase did not reach significance, likely because of low power. Because no day 14 peak-response samples were available, the repertoires could be characterized only after the peak T cell response. Only 5 to 7 AZD1222 recipients were SARS-CoV-2 seropositive at baseline, limiting conclusions about previously exposed vaccinees. After two AZD1222 doses, spike-specific TCR breadth and depth were significantly higher than at day 0 and than in MenACWY recipients. CD4 TCRs associated with the vaccine covered the entire spike protein, and the dominant responses were in regions 160-218 and 743-854.

Looking up the germline V gene yields CDR1 SGHRS and CDR2 YFSETQ. Its CDR3 holds 14 amino acids, cysteine through phenylalanine. CDR3 DNA is the only sequence kept; it has 42 bases, read in frame from the first base. V is shortened by 2 bases, J by 0 bases, and the region joining them spans 8 bases. The time point label for this specimen denotes: baseline before first vaccination. Samples from vaccinated people were obtained from the UK trials COV001 and COV002, which included a single-blind randomized controlled phase 2/3 trial of AZD1222 (ChAdOx1 nCoV-19) in healthy adults. For TCRbeta chain sequencing, PBMC samples were collected from trial participants at day 0 and at day 28 after the second dose. The CDR3 regions of human TCRbeta chains were analyzed by immunosequencing. Under the source paper's analysis protocol: TCRs in the repertoires were compared against a reference library of SARS-CoV-2-specific TCRs that had been generated with the MIRA antigen-specificity platform. Breadth was defined as the fraction of unique TCRs that were SARS-CoV-2-associated. Depth was defined as the fraction of total T cells that were SARS-CoV-2-associated. Each spike-specific TCR was assigned to its reactive spike region and to a CD4 or CD8 class using the MIRA data. Log10-transformed breadth and depth values were compared by one-way ANOVA with Sidak's multiple comparisons tests. TCRdb stores this immuneACCESS table with in-frame sequences only. Part of the clones is absent; in the studies checked, under half of the shortfall reflects unresolved V genes, and no reason is known for the rest. For V, J and clone size, that table is used; D and trimming come from the DNA. The sample table holds 130,000 to 150,000 clones, of which 70% to 90% were seen once. The top ten hold roughly 15% of the sample.

This TCR was sampled from an adult in good health. Sequenced material: peripheral blood, taken on day 0 of AZD1222 vaccination. The chain is assembled from TRBV5-1 and TRBJ1-2, with the D gene not confidently named. The CDR3 sequence is CASSFEGANYGYTF. The DNA reads TGCGCCAGCAGCTTTGAGGGAGCTAACTATGGCTACACCTTC.